There are a few counts of the clone carrying this T cell receptor (beta chain). The length of the CDR3 is 13 residues. V was pared by 4 bases and J by 1 base, with 8 bases between. Germline-derived CDR1 and CDR2 are SGDLS and YYNGEE. This sample is drawn from a study of blood T cell repertoires in COVID-19. At the level of the study: The origin of the acute and convalescent COVID-19 samples was the United States, Italy and Spain. From T cells, B-cell-depleted T cells, or PBMCs came the material, which was cDNA or gDNA.

Under the authors' procedure: Nucleated cell number was recorded as an estimate derived from reference gene primer amplification. Profiled with immunoSEQ multiplex PCR; TCRdb holds only in-frame clones, not every one. V, J and clone size derive from that table, while D and trimming were established from the DNA sequence. The sample carries roughly 200,000 clones, around 91% recorded once. This sequence originates from a man aged 50 to 59 with acute or convalescent COVID-19. Sequenced material: peripheral blood. V and J are TRBV9 and TRBJ1-1, with TRBD1 as a possible D gene (6 bases). CDR3 loop: CASSQGQNTEAFF. In DNA form, the CDR3 reads TGTGCCAGCAGCCAGGGACAGAACACTGAAGCTTTCTTT.